This TCR beta chain was recorded in a study of blood T cells in healthy people across ages. CDR1 is SQVTM, CDR2 ANQGSEA, per germline. Trimming pared 0 bases from V and 4 bases from J, leaving 9 bases between. The CDR3 runs 13 residues. Study-wide points: CMV infection status of these donors was not known.

Many counts were recorded for this clonotype. Its antigen is unidentified. The second PCR ran about 6 to 11 cycles with a sample-barcoded 5' primer and J-beta primers. TCRdb analysed the 5' RACE reads with MiXCR anew, one entry per CDR3 protein. The sample yields about 1,500,000 distinct CDR3 sequences, approximately 28% seen once. This clonotype originated in a woman younger than 45 in good health. The sequencing sample was made of blood. The V call is TRBV29-1, the J call TRBJ2-5; D is perhaps TRBD2 (5 bases). The CDR3 protein is CSVEDHAGETQYF. The CDR3 nucleotides are TGCAGCGTTGAAGATCATGCGGGAGAGACCCAGTACTTC. Full variable domain (remainder filled in from reference TRBV29-1 and TRBJ2-5): SAVISQKPSRDICQRGTSLTIQCQVDSQVTMMFWYRQQPGQSLTLIATANQGSEATYESGFVIDKFPISRPNLTFSTLTVSNMSPEDSSIYLCSVEDHAGETQYFGPGTRLLVL.